What follows are 15 T cell receptor beta chains derived from one specimen sequenced in a study of shared clonotypes between healthy human individuals. Libraries were prepared by immunoSEQ multiplex PCR; TCRdb keeps only in-frame clonotypes and omits some of them. The repertoire holds roughly 2.2 million clones, with more than 85% as singletons. Specimen: naive CD4+ T cells from PBMCs. Documented subset: CD45RA+ positively selected. The source of these receptors is a man younger than 35 in good health. Some clones in this sample may be carry-over from other donors' samples.

The genes are TRBV15 and TRBJ1-4, with D unresolved. The length of the CDR3 is 16 residues. Trimming pared 2 bases from V and 6 bases from J, leaving 16 bases between. Looked up from germline, CDR1 is LNHNV and CDR2 is YYDKDF (reference sequence). The CDR3 sequence is CATSRSWGGSDEKLFF. CDR3 in DNA: TGTGCCACCAGCAGATCTTGGGGAGGGTCGGATGAAAAACTGTTTTTT.

The V call is TRBV28, the J call TRBJ2-6; D possibly matches TRBD1 or TRBD2 (5 bases each). The germline CDR1 and CDR2 sequences are MDHEN and SYDVKM. Trimming pared 3 bases from V and 2 bases from J, leaving 8 bases between. CDR3 length: 15 amino acids. The CDR3 coding sequence is TGTGCCAGCAGTTTGATGGGGGCTGGGGCCAACGTCCTGACTTTC. This codes for CASSLMGAGANVLTF.

The chain combines TRBV5-1 with TRBJ2-3, with 7 bases lining up with TRBD1. Looked up from germline, CDR1 is SGHRS and CDR2 is YFSETQ. There are 14 residues in the CDR3. After removal of 2 bases from V and 5 bases from J, the junction contained 5 bases not matched to a gene. CDR3 nucleotides: TGCGCCAGCAGCTTCGCGACAGGGAAAGATACGCAGTATTTT. Protein product: CASSFATGKDTQYF.

This chain uses TRBV6-5 with TRBJ1-3; unclear D gene. The ends were cut back, 1 base at V and 7 bases at J, with 17 bases in the middle. This CDR3 is built from 16 residues. The germline gives CDR1 MNHEY, CDR2 SVGAGI. The CDR3 region is CASSYYGGPSANTIYF. CDR3 sequence (DNA): TGTGCCAGCAGTTACTACGGCGGGCCCTCAGCTAACACCATATATTTT.

V gene TRBV7-3 combines with J gene TRBJ2-5; TRBD2 aligns across 7 bases. The germline CDR1 and CDR2 sequences are SGHTA and FQGTGA. With 5 bases clipped from V and 1 base from J, the junction kept 4 bases outside the gene matches. This CDR3 is 14 amino acids long. The CDR3 sequence is CASSPGLSQETQYF. CDR3 nucleotides: TGTGCCAGCAGCCCGGGACTATCCCAAGAGACCCAGTACTTC.

The rearrangement uses TRBV7-2 and TRBJ2-7; tentatively, D is TRBD1 (6 bases). The length of the CDR3 is 15 residues. Germline lookup yields CDR1 SGHTA and CDR2 FQGNSA. The germline V and J ends were trimmed by 1 base and 1 base, with 11 bases remaining between them. In DNA, the CDR3 is TGTGCCAGCAGCTTAGGGTGGGGGCAATCCTACGAGCAGTACTTC. It codes for CASSLGWGQSYEQYF. The full variable domain, completed using reference TRBV7-2 and TRBJ2-7, is GAGVSQSPSNKVTEKGKDVELRCDPISGHTALYWYRQSLGQGLEFLIYFQGNSAPDKSGLPSDRFSAERTGGSVSTLTIQRTQQEDSAVYLCASSLGWGQSYEQYFGPGTRLTVT.

The chain carries TRBV7-9 and TRBJ2-5, with unresolved D. This CDR3 spans 13 amino acids. V was shortened by 5 bases and J by 5 bases, with 12 bases between the two germline ends. The V gene's germline CDR1 is SEHNR and CDR2 FQNEAQ (reference sequence). The CDR3 bases are TGTGCCAGCAGCCAGCTTGTGCAGGAGACCCAGTACTTC. Translating gives CASSQLVQETQYF.

CDR3 in DNA: TGTGCCAGCAGTGGACGGGCGGGGGGATCGAGCACAGATACGCAGTATTTT. This translates into CASSGRAGGSSTDTQYF. The chain couples TRBV2 to TRBJ2-3, with 8 bases identical to TRBD2. Trimming removed 4 bases from V and 0 bases from J; junction bases left unmatched: 9. The germline V gene encodes CDR1 SNHLY and CDR2 FYNNEI. This CDR3 is built from 17 residues.

This clone was seen once. The chain combines TRBV15 with TRBJ1-1; D is possibly TRBD1 (6 bases). This CDR3 contains 17 residues. The germline V gene has CDR1 LNHNV and CDR2 YYDKDF (reference sequence). Trimming cost V 5 bases and J 1 base, with 20 bases left between them. CDR3 bases: TGTGCCACCAGCTGGGGGGCTCTTAAGTTCCCGAACACTGAAGCTTTCTTT. Translating gives CATSWGALKFPNTEAFF.

V usage is TRBV11-2 and J usage is TRBJ2-7; 9 bases agree with TRBD1. Per germline, CDR1 SGHAT and CDR2 FQNNGV. The CDR3 is 14 residues long. V lost 5 bases and J lost 3; bases outside the gene matches: 5. The CDR3 DNA sequence: TGTGCCAGCAGCCGAACAGGGGGCCTCTACGAGCAGTACTTC. Its protein product is CASSRTGGLYEQYF.

This chain links TRBV28 with TRBJ1-2; D gene uncertain. The CDR3 sequence is 13 residues long. Looked up from germline, CDR1 is MDHEN and CDR2 is SYDVKM. Trimming shortened V by 6 bases and J by 4 bases, and 12 bases separated the two germline ends. The DNA for the CDR3 is TGTGCCAGCAGCGCCCCGGCGGCCTATGGCTACACCTTC. Protein product: CASSAPAAYGYTF.

This sequence joins TRBV7-8 and TRBJ2-1; 11 nucleotides line up with TRBD1. Germline lookup yields CDR1 SGHVS and CDR2 FQNEAQ. The ends lost 1 base at V and 9 bases at J; junction bases unmatched: 8. This CDR3 has 16 residues. DNA for the CDR3: TGTGCCAGCAGCTTAGGCCCGGGACAGGGGGGTTTTGAGCAGTTCTTC. Translation: CASSLGPGQGGFEQFF.

V is TRBV19 and J is TRBJ1-2, with D uncertain. This CDR3 spans 13 amino acids. With 6 bases removed from V and 12 bases from J, the gap between germline ends came to 20 bases. Germline V gives CDR1 LNHDA, CDR2 SQIVND (reference sequence). The CDR3 reads CASSPELRPVDTF. The CDR3 coding sequence is TGTGCCAGTAGCCCCGAACTCCGGCCAGTTGACACCTTC.

The V gene is TRBV18, the J gene TRBJ2-3; a weak D match, TRBD1 (6 bases). This CDR3 is built from 14 residues. Germline V gene data show CDR1 as KGHSH and CDR2 as LQKENI. Trimming took 5 bases from V and 1 from J, leaving 10 bases between them. The CDR3 nucleotides are TGTGCCAGCTCAGAGGACAGAGGCACAGATACGCAGTATTTT. Its translation: CASSEDRGTDTQYF.

With respect to this clone: Mismatch with germline at one junction end may stem from a read error. The rearrangement joins TRBV28 to TRBJ1-1; 8 nucleotides match TRBD1. The length of the CDR3 is 12 residues. In germline, CDR1 is MDHEN, CDR2 SYDVKM. CDR3 sequence: CASSEAGGGTRF. The CDR3 DNA reads as TGTGCCAGCAGTGAAGCAGGGGGCGGGACTCGCTTT. Using reference TRBV28 and TRBJ1-1 for the parts outside the CDR3, the full variable domain is DVKVTQSSRYLVKRTGEKVFLECVQDMDHENMFWYRQDPGLGLRLIYFSYDVKMKEKGDIPEGYSVSREKKERFSLILESASTNQTSMYLCASSEAGGGTRFGQGTRLTVV.